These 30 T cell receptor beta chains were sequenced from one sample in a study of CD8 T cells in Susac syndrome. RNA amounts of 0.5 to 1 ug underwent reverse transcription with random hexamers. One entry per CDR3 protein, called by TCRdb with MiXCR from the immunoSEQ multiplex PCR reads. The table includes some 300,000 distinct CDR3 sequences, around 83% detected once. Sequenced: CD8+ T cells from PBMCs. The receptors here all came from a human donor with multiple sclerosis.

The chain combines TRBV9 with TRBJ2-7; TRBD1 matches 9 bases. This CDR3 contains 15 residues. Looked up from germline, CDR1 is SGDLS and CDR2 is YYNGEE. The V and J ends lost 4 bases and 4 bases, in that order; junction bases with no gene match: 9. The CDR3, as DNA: TGTGCCAGCAGCCCCGGGACAGGGAGTGGGTACGAGCAGTACTTC. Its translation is CASSPGTGSGYEQYF.

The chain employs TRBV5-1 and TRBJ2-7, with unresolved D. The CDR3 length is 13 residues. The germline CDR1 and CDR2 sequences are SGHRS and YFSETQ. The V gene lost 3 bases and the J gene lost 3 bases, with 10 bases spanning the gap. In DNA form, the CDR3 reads TGCGCCAGCAGCTATGGGCAGAACTACGAGCAGTACTTC. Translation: CASSYGQNYEQYF.

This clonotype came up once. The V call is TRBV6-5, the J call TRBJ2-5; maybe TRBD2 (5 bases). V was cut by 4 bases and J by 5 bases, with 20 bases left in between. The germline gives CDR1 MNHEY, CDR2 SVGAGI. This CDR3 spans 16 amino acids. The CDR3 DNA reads TGTGCCAGCAGTTTGGAAACCCCGGACTTATGGGAGACCCAGTACTTC. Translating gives CASSLETPDLWETQYF.

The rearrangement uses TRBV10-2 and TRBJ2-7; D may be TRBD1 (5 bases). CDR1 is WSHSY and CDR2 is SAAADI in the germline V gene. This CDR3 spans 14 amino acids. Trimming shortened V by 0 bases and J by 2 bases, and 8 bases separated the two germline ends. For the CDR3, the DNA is TGCGCCAGCAGTGAGTCGGTCAGGGCCTACGAGCAGTACTTC. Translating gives CASSESVRAYEQYF.

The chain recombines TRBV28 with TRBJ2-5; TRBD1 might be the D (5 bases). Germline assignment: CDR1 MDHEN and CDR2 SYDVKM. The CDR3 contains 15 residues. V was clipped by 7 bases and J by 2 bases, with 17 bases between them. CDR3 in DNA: TGTGCCAGCACTGTCTTAGGGGAACAGCAAGAGACCCAGTACTTC. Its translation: CASTVLGEQQETQYF.

As DNA, the CDR3 is TGTGCCAGCAGCGGATATAGTGGGGACCTATTCAACAATGAGCAGTTCTTC. This sequence encodes CASSGYSGDLFNNEQFF. The chain recombines TRBV3-1 with TRBJ2-1; TRBD1 or TRBD2 may be the D gene (5 bases each). Per germline, CDR1 LGHDT and CDR2 YNNKEL (reference sequence). This CDR3 region has 17 residues. Trimming shortened V by 5 bases and J by 5 bases, and 22 bases separated the two germline ends.

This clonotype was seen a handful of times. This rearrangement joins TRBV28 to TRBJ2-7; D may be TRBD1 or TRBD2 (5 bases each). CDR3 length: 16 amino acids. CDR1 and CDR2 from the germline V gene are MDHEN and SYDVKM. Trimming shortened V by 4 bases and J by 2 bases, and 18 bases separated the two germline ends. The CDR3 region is CASSSFTWDLTYEQYF. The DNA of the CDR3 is TGTGCCAGCAGTTCCTTTACTTGGGACCTCACCTACGAGCAGTACTTC.

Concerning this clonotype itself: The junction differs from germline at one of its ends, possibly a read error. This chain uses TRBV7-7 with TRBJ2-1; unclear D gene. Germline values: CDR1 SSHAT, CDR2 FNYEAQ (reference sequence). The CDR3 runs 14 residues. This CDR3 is CASSRRKDGNEQFF. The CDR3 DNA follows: TGTGCTAGCAGCCGCAGGAAGGATGGCAATGAGCAGTTCTTC.

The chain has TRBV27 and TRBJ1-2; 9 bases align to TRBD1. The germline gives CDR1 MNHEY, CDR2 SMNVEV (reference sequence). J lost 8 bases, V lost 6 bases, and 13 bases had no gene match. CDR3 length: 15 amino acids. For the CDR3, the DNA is TGTGCCAGCAGGAACGACCGGGACAGGGTATTCGGCTACACCTTC. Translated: CASRNDRDRVFGYTF.

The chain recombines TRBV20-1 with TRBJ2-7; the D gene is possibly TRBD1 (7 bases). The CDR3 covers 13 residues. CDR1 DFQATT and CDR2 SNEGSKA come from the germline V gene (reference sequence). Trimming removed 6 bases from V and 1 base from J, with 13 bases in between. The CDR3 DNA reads TGCAGTGCCAAACAGGGGACTTCCTACGAGCAGTACTTC. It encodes CSAKQGTSYEQYF.

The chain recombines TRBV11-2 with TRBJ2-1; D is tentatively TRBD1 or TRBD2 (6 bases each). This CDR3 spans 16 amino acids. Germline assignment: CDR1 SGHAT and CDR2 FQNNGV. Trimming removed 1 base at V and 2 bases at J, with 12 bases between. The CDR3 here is CASSLVRRDTYNEQFF. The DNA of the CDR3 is TGTGCCAGCAGCTTAGTCAGGCGGGACACCTACAATGAGCAGTTCTTC.

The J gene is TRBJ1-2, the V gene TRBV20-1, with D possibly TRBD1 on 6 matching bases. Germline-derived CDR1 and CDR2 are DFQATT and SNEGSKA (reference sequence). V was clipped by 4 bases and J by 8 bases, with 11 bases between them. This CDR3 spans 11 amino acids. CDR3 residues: CSATTGKGYTF. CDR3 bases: TGCAGTGCTACCACAGGGAAGGGCTACACCTTC.

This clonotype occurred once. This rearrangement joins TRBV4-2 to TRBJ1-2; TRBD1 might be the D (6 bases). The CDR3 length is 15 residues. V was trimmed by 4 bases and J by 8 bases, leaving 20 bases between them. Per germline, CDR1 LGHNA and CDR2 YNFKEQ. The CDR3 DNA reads TGTGCCAGCAGCCCTGATACCGGGACAACGAGGGGCTACACCTTC. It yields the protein CASSPDTGTTRGYTF.

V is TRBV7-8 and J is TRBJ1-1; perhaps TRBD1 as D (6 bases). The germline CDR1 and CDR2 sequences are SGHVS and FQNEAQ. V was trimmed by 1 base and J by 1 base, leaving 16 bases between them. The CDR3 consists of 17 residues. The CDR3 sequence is CASSLEFPGDTNTEAFF. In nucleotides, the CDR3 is TGTGCCAGCAGCTTAGAATTCCCAGGGGATACGAACACTGAAGCTTTCTTT.

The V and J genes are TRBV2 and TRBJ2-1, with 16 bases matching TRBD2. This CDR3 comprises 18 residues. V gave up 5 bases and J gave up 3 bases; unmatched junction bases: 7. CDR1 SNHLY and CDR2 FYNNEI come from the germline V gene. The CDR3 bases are TGTGCCAGCAGTTCTCCGGGACTAGCGGGAGGGCTCTACAATGAGCAGTTCTTC. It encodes CASSSPGLAGGLYNEQFF.

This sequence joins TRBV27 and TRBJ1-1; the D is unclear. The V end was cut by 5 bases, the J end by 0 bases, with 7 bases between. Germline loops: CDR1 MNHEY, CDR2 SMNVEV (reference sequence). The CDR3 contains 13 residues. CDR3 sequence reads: CASSPDLNTEAFF. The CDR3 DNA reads TGTGCCAGCAGTCCGGACCTGAACACTGAAGCTTTCTTT.

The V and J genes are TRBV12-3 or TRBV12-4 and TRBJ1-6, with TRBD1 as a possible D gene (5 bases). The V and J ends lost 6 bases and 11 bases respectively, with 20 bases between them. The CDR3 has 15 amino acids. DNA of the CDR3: TGTGCCAGCAGCTATCCGGGACCACGATTGGCACCCCTCCACTTT. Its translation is CASSYPGPRLAPLHF.

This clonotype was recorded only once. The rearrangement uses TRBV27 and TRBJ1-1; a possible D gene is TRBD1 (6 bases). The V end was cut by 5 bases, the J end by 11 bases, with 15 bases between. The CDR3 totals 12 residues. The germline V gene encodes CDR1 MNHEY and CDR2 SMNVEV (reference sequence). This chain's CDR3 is CASSQVWGQAFF. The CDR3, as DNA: TGTGCCAGCAGTCAAGTCTGGGGGCAGGCTTTCTTT.

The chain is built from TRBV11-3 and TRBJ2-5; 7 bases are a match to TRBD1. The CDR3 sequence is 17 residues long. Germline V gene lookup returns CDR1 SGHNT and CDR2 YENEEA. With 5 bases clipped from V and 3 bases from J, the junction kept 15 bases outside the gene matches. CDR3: CASSHPKGRQGEETQYF. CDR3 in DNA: TGTGCCAGCAGCCACCCTAAGGGGAGACAGGGTGAAGAGACCCAGTACTTC.

CDR3 in amino acids: CSAKAGILPDSYNEQFF. In DNA form, the CDR3 reads TGCAGTGCTAAAGCTGGAATCCTCCCTGACTCCTACAATGAGCAGTTCTTC. The rearrangement joins TRBV20-1 to TRBJ2-1; D gene ambiguous. Germline V gene lookup returns CDR1 DFQATT and CDR2 SNEGSKA (reference sequence). The CDR3 covers 17 residues. V lost 4 bases and J lost 0, with 19 bases in between.

CDR3 loop: CATSRSDIAPWNEQFF. CDR3 in DNA: TGTGCCACCAGCAGATCCGACATAGCCCCTTGGAATGAGCAGTTCTTC. The chain carries TRBV15 and TRBJ2-1; D remains ambiguous. Trimming removed 2 bases at V and 7 bases at J, with 18 bases between. CDR1 is LNHNV, CDR2 YYDKDF, per germline (reference sequence). The CDR3 length is 16 residues.

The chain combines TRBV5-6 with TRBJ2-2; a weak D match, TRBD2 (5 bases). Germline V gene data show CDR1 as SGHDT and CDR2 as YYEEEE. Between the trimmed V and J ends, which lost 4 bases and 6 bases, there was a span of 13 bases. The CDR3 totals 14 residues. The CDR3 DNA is TGTGCCAGCAGCCCTCTAGAGCGGTCCGGGGAGCTGTTTTTT. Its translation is CASSPLERSGELFF.

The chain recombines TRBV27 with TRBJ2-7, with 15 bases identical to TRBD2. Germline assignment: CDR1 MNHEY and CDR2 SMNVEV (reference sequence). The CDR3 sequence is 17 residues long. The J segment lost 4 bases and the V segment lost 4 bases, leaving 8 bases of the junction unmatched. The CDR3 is CASSSAGLAGGLYEQYF. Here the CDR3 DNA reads TGTGCCAGCAGTTCCGCCGGACTAGCGGGAGGGTTATACGAGCAGTACTTC.

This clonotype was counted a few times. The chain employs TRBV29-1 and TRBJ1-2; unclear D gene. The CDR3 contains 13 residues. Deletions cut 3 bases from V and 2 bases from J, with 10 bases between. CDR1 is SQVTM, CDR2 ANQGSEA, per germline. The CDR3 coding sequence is TGCAGCGTTGACAGCACTTTAAACTATGGCTACACCTTC. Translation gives CSVDSTLNYGYTF.

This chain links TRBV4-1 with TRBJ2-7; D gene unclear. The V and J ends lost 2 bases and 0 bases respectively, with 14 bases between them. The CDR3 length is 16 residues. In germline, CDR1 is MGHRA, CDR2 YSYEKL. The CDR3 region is CASSQPHSSSSYEQYF. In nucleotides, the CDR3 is TGCGCCAGCAGCCAACCCCACAGCTCCAGCTCCTACGAGCAGTACTTC.

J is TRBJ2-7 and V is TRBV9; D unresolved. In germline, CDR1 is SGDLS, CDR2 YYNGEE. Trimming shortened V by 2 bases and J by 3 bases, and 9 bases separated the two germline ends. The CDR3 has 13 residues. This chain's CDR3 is CASSVALNYEQYF. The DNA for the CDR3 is TGTGCCAGCAGCGTCGCCCTAAACTACGAGCAGTACTTC.

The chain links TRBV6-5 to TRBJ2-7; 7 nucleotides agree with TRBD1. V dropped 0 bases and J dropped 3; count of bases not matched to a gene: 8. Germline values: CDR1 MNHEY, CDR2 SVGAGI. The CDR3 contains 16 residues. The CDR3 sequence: CASSYSIGQESYEQYF. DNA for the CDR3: TGTGCCAGCAGTTACTCGATAGGACAGGAAAGCTACGAGCAGTACTTC.

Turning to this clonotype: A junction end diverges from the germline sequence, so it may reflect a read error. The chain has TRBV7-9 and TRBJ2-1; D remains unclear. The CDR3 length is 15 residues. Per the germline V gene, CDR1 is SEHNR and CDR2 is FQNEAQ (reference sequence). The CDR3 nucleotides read TGTGCCAGCAGCTTAGGAGGTCCTCTCTACAGTGAGCAGTTCTTC. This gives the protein CASSLGGPLYSEQFF.

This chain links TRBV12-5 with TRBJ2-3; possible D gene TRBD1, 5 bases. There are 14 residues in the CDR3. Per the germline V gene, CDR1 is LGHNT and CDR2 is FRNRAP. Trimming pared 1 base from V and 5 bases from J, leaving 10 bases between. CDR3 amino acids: CASGLGGFGDTQYF. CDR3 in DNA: TGTGCTAGTGGTTTGGGGGGCTTCGGAGATACGCAGTATTTT.

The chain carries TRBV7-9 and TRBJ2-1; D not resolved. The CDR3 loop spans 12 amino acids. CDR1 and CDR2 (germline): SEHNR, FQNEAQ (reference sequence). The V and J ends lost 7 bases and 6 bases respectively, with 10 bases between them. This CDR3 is CASTLGSNEQFF. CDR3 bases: TGTGCCAGCACCTTGGGGTCCAATGAGCAGTTCTTC.